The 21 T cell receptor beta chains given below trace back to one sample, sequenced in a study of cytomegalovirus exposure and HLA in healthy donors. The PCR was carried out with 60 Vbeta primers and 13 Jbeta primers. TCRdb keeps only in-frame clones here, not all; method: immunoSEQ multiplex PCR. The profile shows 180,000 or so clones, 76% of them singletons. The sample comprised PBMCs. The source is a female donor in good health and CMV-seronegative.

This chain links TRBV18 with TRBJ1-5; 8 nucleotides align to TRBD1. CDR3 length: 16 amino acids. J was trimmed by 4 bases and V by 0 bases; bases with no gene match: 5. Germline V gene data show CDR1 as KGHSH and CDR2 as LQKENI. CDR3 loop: CASSPPGTGGNQPQHF. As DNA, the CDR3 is TGTGCCAGCTCACCACCGGGGACAGGAGGGAATCAGCCCCAGCATTTT.

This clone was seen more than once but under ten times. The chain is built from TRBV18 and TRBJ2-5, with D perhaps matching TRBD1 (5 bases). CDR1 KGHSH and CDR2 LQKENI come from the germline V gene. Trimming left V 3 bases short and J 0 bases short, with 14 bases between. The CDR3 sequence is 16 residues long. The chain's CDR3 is CASSPAGHHNQETQYF. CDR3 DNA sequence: TGTGCCAGCTCACCCGCCGGACACCACAACCAAGAGACCCAGTACTTC.

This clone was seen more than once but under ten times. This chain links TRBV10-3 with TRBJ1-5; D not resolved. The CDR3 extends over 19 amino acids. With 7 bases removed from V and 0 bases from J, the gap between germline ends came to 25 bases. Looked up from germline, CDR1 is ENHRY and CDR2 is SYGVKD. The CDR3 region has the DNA TGTGCCATCAATAACGGACGCCAAATAGAAGACTATAGCAATCAGCCCCAGCATTTT. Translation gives CAINNGRQIEDYSNQPQHF.

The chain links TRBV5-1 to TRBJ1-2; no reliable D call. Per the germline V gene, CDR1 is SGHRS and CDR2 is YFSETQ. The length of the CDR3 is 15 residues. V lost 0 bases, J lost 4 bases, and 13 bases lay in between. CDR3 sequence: CASSLAGERGYGYTF. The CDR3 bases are TGCGCCAGCAGCTTGGCCGGAGAGCGGGGCTATGGCTACACCTTC.

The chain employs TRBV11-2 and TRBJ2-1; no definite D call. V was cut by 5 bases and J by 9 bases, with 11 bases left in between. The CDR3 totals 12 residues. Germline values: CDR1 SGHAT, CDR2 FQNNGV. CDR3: CASSPRSAEQFF. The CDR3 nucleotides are TGTGCCAGCAGCCCTCGGAGCGCTGAGCAGTTCTTC.

CDR3 loop: CASSDQGSRTEAFF. CDR3 coding DNA: TGTGCCAGCAGTGACCAGGGGTCGCGCACTGAAGCTTTCTTT. The chain links TRBV2 to TRBJ1-1; a possible D gene is TRBD1 (6 bases). The germline gives CDR1 SNHLY, CDR2 FYNNEI. The CDR3 loop spans 14 amino acids. V was cut by 3 bases and J by 4 bases, with 12 bases left in between.

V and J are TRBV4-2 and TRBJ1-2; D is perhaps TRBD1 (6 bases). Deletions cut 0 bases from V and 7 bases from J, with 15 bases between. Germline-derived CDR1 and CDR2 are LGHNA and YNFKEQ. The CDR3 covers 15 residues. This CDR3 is CASSQDWTPRGGYTF. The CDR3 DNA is TGTGCCAGCAGCCAAGATTGGACCCCCAGGGGTGGCTACACCTTC.

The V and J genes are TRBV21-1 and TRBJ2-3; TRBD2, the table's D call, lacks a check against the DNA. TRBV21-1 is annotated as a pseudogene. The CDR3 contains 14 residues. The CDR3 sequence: CASSKGRGADTQYF. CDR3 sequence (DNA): TGTGCCAGCAGCAAAGGGCGGGGGGCGGATACGCAGTATTTT.

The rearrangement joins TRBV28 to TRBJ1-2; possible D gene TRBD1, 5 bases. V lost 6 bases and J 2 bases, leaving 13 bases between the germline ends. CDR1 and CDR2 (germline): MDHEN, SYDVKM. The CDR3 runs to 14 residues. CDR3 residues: CASSSTEENYGYTF. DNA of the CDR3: TGTGCCAGCAGCTCGACAGAGGAGAACTATGGCTACACCTTC.

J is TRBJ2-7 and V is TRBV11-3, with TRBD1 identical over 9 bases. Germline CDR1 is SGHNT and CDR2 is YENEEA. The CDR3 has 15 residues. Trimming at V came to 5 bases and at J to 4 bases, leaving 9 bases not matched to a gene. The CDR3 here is CASSPGTGRAYEQYF. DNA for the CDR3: TGTGCCAGCAGCCCCGGGACAGGGCGGGCGTACGAGCAGTACTTC.

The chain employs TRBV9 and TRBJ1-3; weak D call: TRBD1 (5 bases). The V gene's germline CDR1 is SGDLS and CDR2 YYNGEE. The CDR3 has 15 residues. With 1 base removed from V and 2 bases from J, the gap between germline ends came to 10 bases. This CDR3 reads CASSVYGGPGNTIYF. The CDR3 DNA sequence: TGTGCCAGCAGCGTATACGGGGGTCCTGGAAACACCATATATTTT.

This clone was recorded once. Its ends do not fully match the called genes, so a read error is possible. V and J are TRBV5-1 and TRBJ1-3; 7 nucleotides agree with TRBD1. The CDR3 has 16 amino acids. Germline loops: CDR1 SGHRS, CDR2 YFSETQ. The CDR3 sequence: CASSEGQQSSGNIIYF. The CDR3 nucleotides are TGCGCCAGCAGCGAGGGACAGCAATCCTCTGGAAACATCATATATTTT.

CDR3: CASSVLAASTDTQYF. The CDR3 DNA is TGTGCCAGCAGCGTGCTAGCGGCTAGCACAGATACGCAGTATTTT. J is TRBJ2-3 and V is TRBV9; TRBD2 aligns across 7 bases. The CDR3 has 15 residues. Germline CDR1 and CDR2: SGDLS and YYNGEE. The J segment lost 0 bases and the V segment lost 2 bases, leaving 3 bases of the junction unmatched.

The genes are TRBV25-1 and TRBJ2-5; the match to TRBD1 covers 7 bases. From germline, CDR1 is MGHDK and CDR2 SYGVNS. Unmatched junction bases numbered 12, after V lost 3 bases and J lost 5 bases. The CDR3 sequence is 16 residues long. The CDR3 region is CASSEVRGGSGETQYF. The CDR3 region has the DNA TGTGCCAGCAGTGAGGTTAGAGGGGGCTCTGGGGAGACCCAGTACTTC.

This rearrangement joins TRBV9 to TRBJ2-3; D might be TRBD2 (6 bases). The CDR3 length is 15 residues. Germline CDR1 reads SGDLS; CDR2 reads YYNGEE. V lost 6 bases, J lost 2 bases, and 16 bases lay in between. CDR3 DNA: TGTGCCAGCACCTTACTGGGGGGTGACACAGATACGCAGTATTTT. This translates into CASTLLGGDTDTQYF.

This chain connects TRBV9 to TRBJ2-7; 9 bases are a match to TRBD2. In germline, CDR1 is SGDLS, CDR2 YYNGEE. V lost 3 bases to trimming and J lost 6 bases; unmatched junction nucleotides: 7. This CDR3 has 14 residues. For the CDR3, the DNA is TGTGCCAGCAGCGCCTACGGGACTAGCACCGAGCAGTACTTC. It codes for CASSAYGTSTEQYF.

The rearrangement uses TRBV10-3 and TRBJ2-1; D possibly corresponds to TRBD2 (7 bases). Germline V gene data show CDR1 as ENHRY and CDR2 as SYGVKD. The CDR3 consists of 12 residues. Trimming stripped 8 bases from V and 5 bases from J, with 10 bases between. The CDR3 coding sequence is TGTGCCATCGGGGGGGCCGACAATGAGCAGTTCTTC. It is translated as CAIGGADNEQFF.

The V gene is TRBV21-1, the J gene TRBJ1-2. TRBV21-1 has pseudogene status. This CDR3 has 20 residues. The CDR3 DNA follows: TGTGCCAGCAGCATTTCCCCCCGGTACTTCTGGCGGTACTCCCACTATGGCTACACCTTC. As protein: CASSISPRYFWRYSHYGYTF.

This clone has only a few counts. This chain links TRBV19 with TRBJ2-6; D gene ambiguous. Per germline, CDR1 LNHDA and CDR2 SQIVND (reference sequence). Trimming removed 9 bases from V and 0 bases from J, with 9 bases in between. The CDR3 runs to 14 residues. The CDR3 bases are TGTGCCAGACCCACTGTCTCTGGGGCCAACGTCCTGACTTTC. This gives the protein CARPTVSGANVLTF.

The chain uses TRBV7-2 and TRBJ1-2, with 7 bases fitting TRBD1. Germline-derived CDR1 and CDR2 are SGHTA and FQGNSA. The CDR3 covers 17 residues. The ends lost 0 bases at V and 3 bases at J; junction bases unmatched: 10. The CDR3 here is CASSLARGLGVHYGYTF. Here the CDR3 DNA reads TGTGCCAGCAGCTTAGCGAGGGGGCTGGGAGTACACTATGGCTACACCTTC.

The CDR3 DNA is TGTGCCAGCAGTCTGTACAATGAGCAGTTCTTC. Its translation is CASSLYNEQFF. This chain connects TRBV6-1 to TRBJ2-1; D gene uncertain. CDR1 is MNHNS and CDR2 is SASEGT in the germline V gene. This CDR3 contains 11 residues. V lost 5 bases and J lost 4, with 3 bases in between.